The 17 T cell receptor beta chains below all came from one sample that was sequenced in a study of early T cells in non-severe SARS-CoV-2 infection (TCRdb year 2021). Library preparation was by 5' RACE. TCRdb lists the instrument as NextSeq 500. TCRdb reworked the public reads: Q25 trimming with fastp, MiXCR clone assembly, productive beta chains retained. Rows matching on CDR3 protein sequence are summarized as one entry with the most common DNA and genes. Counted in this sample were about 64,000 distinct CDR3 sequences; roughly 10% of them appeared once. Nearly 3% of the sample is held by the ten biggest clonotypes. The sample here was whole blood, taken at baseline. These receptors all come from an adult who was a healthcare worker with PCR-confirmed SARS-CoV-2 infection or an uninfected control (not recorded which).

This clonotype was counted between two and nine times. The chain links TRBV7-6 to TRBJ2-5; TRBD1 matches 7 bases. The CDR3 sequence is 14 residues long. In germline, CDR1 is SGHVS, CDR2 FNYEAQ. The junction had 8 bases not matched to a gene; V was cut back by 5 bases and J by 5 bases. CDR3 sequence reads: CASSTLTGTETQYF. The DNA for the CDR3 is TGTGCCAGCAGCACCCTGACAGGGACGGAGACCCAGTACTTC.

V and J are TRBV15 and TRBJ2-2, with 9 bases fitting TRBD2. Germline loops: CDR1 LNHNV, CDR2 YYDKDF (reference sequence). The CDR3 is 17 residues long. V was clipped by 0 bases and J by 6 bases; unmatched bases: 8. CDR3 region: CATSRERTSGFAGELFF. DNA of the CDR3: TGTGCCACCAGCAGAGAACGCACTAGCGGGTTTGCCGGGGAGCTGTTTTTT.

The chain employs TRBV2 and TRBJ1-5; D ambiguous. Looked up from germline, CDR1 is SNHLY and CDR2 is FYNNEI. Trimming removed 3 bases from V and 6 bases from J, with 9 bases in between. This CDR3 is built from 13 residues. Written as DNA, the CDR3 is TGTGCCAGCAGTGAGGAATATGGTCAGCCCCAGCATTTT. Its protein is CASSEEYGQPQHF.

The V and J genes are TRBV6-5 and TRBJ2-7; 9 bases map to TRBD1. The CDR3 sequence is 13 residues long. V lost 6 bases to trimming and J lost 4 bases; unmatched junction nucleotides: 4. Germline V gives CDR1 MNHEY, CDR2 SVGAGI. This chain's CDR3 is CASRGTGTYEQYF. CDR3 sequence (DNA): TGTGCCAGCAGGGGGACAGGGACGTACGAGCAGTACTTC.

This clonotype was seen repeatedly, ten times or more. The CDR3 nucleotides are TGTGCCAGCAGCCAACTGAGGGGGCAGTACTTC. Amino acids: CASSQLRGQYF. J is TRBJ2-7 and V is TRBV6-6; D possibly matches TRBD1 or TRBD2 (5 bases each). Trimming cost V 6 bases and J 9 bases, with 12 bases left between them. The germline gives CDR1 MNHNY, CDR2 SVGAGI (reference sequence). This CDR3 spans 11 amino acids.

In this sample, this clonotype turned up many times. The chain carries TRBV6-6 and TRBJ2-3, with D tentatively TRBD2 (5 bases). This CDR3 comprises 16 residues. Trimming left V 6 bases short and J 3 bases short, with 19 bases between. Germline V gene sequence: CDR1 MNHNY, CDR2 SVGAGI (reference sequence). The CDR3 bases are TGTGCCAGCAGGCAAAAGACGGGAAGACTAACAGATACGCAGTATTTT. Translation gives CASRQKTGRLTDTQYF.

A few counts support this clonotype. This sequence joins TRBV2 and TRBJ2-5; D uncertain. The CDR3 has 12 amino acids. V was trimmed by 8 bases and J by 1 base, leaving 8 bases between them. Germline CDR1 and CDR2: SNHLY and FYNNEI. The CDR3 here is CASERIQETQYF. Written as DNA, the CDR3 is TGTGCCAGCGAACGGATCCAAGAGACCCAGTACTTC. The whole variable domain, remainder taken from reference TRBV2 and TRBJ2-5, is EPEVTQTPSHQVTQMGQEVILRCVPISNHLYFYWYRQILGQKVEFLVSFYNNEISEKSEIFDDQFSVERPDGSNFTLKIRSTKLEDSAMYFCASERIQETQYFGPGTRLLVL.

The CDR3 DNA reads TGTGCCAGCACCGGGGGCGTCAACACTGAAGCTTTCTTT. Protein product: CASTGGVNTEAFF. The chain is built from TRBV12-3 or TRBV12-4 and TRBJ1-1, with D perhaps matching TRBD1 (6 bases). This CDR3 is 13 amino acids long. Trimming took 7 bases from V and 2 from J, leaving 11 bases between them.

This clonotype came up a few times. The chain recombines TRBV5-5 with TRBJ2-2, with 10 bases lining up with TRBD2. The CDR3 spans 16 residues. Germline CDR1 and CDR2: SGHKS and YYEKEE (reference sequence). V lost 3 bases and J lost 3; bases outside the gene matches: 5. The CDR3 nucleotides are TGTGCCAGCAGCTCCCTAGCGGGGGTGGACACCGGGGAGCTGTTTTTT. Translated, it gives CASSSLAGVDTGELFF.

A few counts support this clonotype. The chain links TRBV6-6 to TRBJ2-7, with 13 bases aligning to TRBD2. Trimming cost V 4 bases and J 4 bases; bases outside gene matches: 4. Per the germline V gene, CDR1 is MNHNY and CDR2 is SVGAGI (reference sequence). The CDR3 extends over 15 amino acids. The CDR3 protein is CASSSPGLAGYEQYF. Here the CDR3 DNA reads TGTGCCAGCAGTTCTCCGGGACTAGCGGGATACGAGCAGTACTTC.

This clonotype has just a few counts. CDR3 residues: CASQNAGNHEQYF. In DNA form, the CDR3 reads TGTGCCAGCCAAAACGCTGGGAACCACGAGCAGTACTTC. V gene TRBV6-2 or TRBV6-3 combines with J gene TRBJ2-7; no clear D gene. There are 13 residues in the CDR3. Trimming stripped 8 bases from V and 5 bases from J, with 16 bases between. The germline V gene encodes CDR1 MNHEY and CDR2 SVGEGT.

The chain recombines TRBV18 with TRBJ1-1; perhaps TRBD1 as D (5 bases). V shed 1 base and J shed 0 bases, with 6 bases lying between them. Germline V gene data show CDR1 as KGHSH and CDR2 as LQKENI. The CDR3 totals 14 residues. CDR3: CASSPQGLNTEAFF. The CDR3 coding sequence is TGTGCCAGCTCACCACAGGGACTGAACACTGAAGCTTTCTTT.

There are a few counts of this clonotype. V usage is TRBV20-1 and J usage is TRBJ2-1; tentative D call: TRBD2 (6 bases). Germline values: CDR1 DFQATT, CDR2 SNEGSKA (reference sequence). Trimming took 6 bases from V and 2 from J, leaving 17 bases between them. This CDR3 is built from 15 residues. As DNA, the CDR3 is TGCAGTGCCGCATCTAGGAGGGTGACCTACAATGAGCAGTTCTTC. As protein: CSAASRRVTYNEQFF.

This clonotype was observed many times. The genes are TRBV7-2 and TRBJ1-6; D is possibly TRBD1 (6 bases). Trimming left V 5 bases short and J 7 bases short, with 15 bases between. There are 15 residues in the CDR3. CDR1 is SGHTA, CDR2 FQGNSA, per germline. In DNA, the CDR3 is TGTGCCAGCAGCGTAGAGGACAGATCAAATTCACCCCTCCACTTT. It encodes CASSVEDRSNSPLHF.

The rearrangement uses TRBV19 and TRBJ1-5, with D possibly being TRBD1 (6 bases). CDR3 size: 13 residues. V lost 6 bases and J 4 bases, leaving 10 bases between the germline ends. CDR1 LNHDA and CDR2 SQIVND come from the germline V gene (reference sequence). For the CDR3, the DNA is TGTGCCAGTAGCGACAGGACAAATCAGCCCCAGCATTTT. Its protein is CASSDRTNQPQHF.

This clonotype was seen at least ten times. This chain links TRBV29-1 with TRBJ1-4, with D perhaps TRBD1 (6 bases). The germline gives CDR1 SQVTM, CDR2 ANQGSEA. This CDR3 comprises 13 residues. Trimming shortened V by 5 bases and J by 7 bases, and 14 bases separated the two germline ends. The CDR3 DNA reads TGCAGCGTTTCCCGGGGGGCAAGTGAAAAACTGTTTTTT. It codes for CSVSRGASEKLFF.

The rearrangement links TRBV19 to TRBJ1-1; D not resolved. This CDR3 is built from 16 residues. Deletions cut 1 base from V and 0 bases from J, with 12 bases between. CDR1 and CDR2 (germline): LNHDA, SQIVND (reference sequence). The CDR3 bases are TGTGCCAGTAGTATAGCGGCCAGAGCATTGAACACTGAAGCTTTCTTT. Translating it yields CASSIAARALNTEAFF.